This T cell receptor (beta chain) was sequenced during a study of T cells in Graves' hyperthyroidism and ophthalmopathy. RNA transcripts provided the source from which TCR beta CDR3 regions were amplified. Using the HTBI primer set, a first-round RT-PCR was run on the TCR CDR3. A single record per CDR3 protein comes from TCRdb applying MiXCR to the multiplex PCR reads. The data show more than 650,000 distinct CDR3 sequences, roughly 15% seen once. Hyperthyroidism, newly diagnosed and lasting under 2 months, affected patients aged 18 to 65. This clonotype was recorded many times. Looked up from germline, CDR1 is SGHAT and CDR2 is FQDESV (reference sequence). The CDR3 is 12 amino acids. The V and J ends lost 7 bases and 4 bases respectively, with 10 bases between them.

This chain joins TRBV11-1 and TRBJ1-1; no firm D call. Sequencing was done on a sample of blood. The TCR sequence derives from a woman aged 18-29 years with Graves' hyperthyroidism. The CDR3 coding sequence is TGTGCCAGCACCCAATCCGGCACTGAAGCTTTCTTT. This gives the protein CASTQSGTEAFF.